The clone carrying this T cell receptor beta chain was counted only a few times. What it binds is unknown. The sample belongs to a study of T cell repertoires in cytomegalovirus infection. Whole-study context: Well-studied HLA-B-restricted CMV epitopes were used in the study alongside recently identified HLA-C-restricted ones. Study-level points and caveats: The cumulative frequency of public TCR beta families distinguished individuals who carried CMV together with the relevant HLA.

The CDR3 consists of 13 residues. Trimming removed 5 bases from V and 2 bases from J, with 10 bases in between. Per germline, CDR1 SGHVS and CDR2 FQNEAQ. TCRdb re-derived calls from the reads in MiXCR, one entry per CDR3 protein. The data show 450,000 to 600,000 distinct CDR3 sequences, approximately 42% seen once. The sequence was obtained from a human donor in good health (CMV status not recorded). Some clones in this sample may be carry-over from other donors' samples. Specimen: cultured PBMCs, collected from culture after CMV antigen stimulation. This sequence joins TRBV7-8 and TRBJ2-7, with unresolved D. CDR3 loop: CASSRPATYEQYF. In DNA, the CDR3 is TGTGCCAGCAGCCGCCCAGCGACCTACGAGCAGTACTTC.